The rows below give T cell receptor beta chains drawn from one sample of a study of T cell responses to AZD1222 COVID-19 vaccine. The protocol was immunoSEQ multiplex PCR, while the TCRdb copy is restricted to in-frame clones and leaves out a portion. The sample shows fewer than 110,000 clones, more than 70% of them seen only once. The sequencing used peripheral blood, collected 28 days after the second AZD1222 dose. These receptors all come from an adult who received the AZD1222 COVID-19 vaccine. The CDR3 runs from the conserved cysteine through the conserved F or W. The D gene is left open where the match is weak. Size tells how often a clone was seen (once, few, many) or the class of an expanded clone, and some rows leave it out.

V	size	D	J	DNA	CDR3
TRBV29-1	-	TRBD2	TRBJ2-1	TGCAGCGTTAGCGGGAGCTCCTACAATGAGCAGTTCTTC	CSVSGSSYNEQFF
TRBV20-1	-	-	TRBJ1-5	TGCAGTGCTAGTCCGAGGGGGAGAGGTAATCAGCCCCAGCATTTT	CSASPRGRGNQPQHF
TRBV28	-	-	TRBJ1-1	TGTGCCAGCACGACGCCGGGGGAGAACACTGAAGCTTTCTTT	CASTTPGENTEAFF
TRBV19	-	TRBD2	TRBJ2-6	TGTGCCAGTAGTATTCGGACTAGCGGCAGGCTAGGGGCCAACGTCCTGACTTTC	CASSIRTSGRLGANVLTF
TRBV18	-	TRBD1	TRBJ1-1	TGTGCCAGCTCACCACCGAGTGCCCGGGACAGTGCTGAAGCTTTCTTT	CASSPPSARDSAEAFF
TRBV3-1/TRBV3-2	-	-	TRBJ2-7	TGTGCCAGCAGCCAAGAACTAGCTAGCGAGCAGTACTTC	CASSQELASEQYF
TRBV11-3	-	-	TRBJ2-2	TGTGCCAGCAGCTTCACACGGAACACCGGGGAGCTGTTTTTT	CASSFTRNTGELFF
TRBV4-3	-	-	TRBJ2-7	TGCGCCAGCAGCCAAGATCTTCAGGGCGGCAGCTACGAGCAGTACTTC	CASSQDLQGGSYEQYF
TRBV5-8	-	-	TRBJ1-2	TGTGCCAGCAGCTTGCGCGCTAACTATGGCTACACCTTC	CASSLRANYGYTF
TRBV6-5	-	TRBD1	TRBJ2-7	TGTGCCAGCAGTCGACAGGGGGGAAACGAGCAGTACTTC	CASSRQGGNEQYF
TRBV4-3	-	TRBD2	TRBJ2-7	TGCGCCAGCAGCGAGGAGGGACTAGCCGTCAACGAGCAGTACTTC	CASSEEGLAVNEQYF
TRBV3-1/TRBV3-2	-	-	TRBJ2-5	TGTGCCAGCAGCCAAGGGCTGGAGGGGTGGACCCAGTACTTC	CASSQGLEGWTQYF
TRBV7-2	-	TRBD1	TRBJ2-7	TGTGCCAGCAGTCAACCTACAGGGGCCGAGCAGTACTTC	CASSQPTGAEQYF
TRBV5-6	-	TRBD1	TRBJ2-5	TGTGCCAGCACCTATATTGACAGGGGCGAGACCCAGTACTTC	CASTYIDRGETQYF
TRBV6-5	-	TRBD2	TRBJ2-7	TGTGCCAGCACCGGCGGGAGGGCCCTAGTAGAGCAGTACTTC	CASTGGRALVEQYF
TRBV10-3	-	TRBD2	TRBJ2-7	TGTGCCATCAGCAGGACTAGCGAGAATCCCGAGCAGTACTTC	CAISRTSENPEQYF
TRBV4-2	-	TRBD2	TRBJ2-1	TGTGCCAGCAGCCAAGAGTTACTAGCGGGAGTGGAGCAGTTCTTC	CASSQELLAGVEQFF
TRBV6-5	-	-	TRBJ2-1	TGTGCCAGCAGGCCCTTGGGGGGTCCCTACAATGAGCAGTTCTTC	CASRPLGGPYNEQFF
TRBV27	-	-	TRBJ2-4	TGTGCCAGCAGTTTATCGCGAGACTTGGCCAAAAACATTCAGTACTTC	CASSLSRDLAKNIQYF
TRBV7-2	-	-	TRBJ1-2	TGTGCCGGCAGCTCCGGGGCACAGGACAGCCTCTATGGCTACACCTTC	CAGSSGAQDSLYGYTF
TRBV19	-	-	TRBJ1-2	TGTGCCAGTAGTCTCTCCCCGGGACAACCCGCCTATGGCTACACCTTC	CASSLSPGQPAYGYTF
TRBV6-4	-	TRBD1	TRBJ1-1	TGTGCCAGCAGCCCTTCCCCGGACAGGCTGAACACTGAAGCTTTCTTT	CASSPSPDRLNTEAFF
TRBV30	-	-	TRBJ1-2	TGTGCCTGGCGAAAATTCGGGACTGTGGGCGGCTACACCTTC	CAWRKFGTVGGYTF
TRBV7-8	-	-	TRBJ2-6	TGTGCCAGCAGCCAGAGGGGCGTCTGGGCCAACGTCCTGACTTTC	CASSQRGVWANVLTF
TRBV5-4	-	-	TRBJ2-5	TGTGCCAGCAGCTCCGGAGGGAGGGAGACCCAGTACTTC	CASSSGGRETQYF
TRBV5-4	-	-	TRBJ2-3	TGTGCCTTTCAATCGGTGGGTGCGAATACGCAGTATTTT	CAFQSVGANTQYF
TRBV29-1	-	TRBD1	TRBJ2-4	TGCAGCGTTAGGGACAGGGGGGACATTCAGTACTTC	CSVRDRGDIQYF
TRBV7-2	-	-	TRBJ2-7	TGTGCCAGCAGCTTAGTGGTCTCCTACGAGCAGTACTTC	CASSLVVSYEQYF
TRBV30	-	-	TRBJ2-2	TGTGCCTGGAGGACTTTTGGGGGGAACACCGGGGAGCTGTTTTTT	CAWRTFGGNTGELFF
TRBV12-5	-	TRBD2	TRBJ2-5	TGTGCTAGTGGTTTGGTAGCGGGGGCGGTGGAGACCCAGTACTTC	CASGLVAGAVETQYF
TRBV10-3	-	-	TRBJ1-1	TGTGCCGCGGGAGAGAACACTGAAGCTTTCTTT	CAAGENTEAFF
TRBV7-3	-	-	TRBJ2-3	TGTGCCAGCAGCGACCGGGGAGATACGCAGTATTTT	CASSDRGDTQYF
TRBV7-3	once	-	TRBJ2-3	TGTGCCAGCAGTTCCCGCCCGGGTGAGCAGTATTTT	CASSSRPGEQYF
TRBV27	-	TRBD2	TRBJ2-7	TGTGCCAGCAGTTTATCTATCGGACTAGCCTCCTACGAGCAGTACTTC	CASSLSIGLASYEQYF
TRBV29-1	-	TRBD1	TRBJ1-1	TGCAGCGTTGTTTTGGCGTTACAGGGGAAAGCTTTCTTT	CSVVLALQGKAFF
TRBV27	-	-	TRBJ1-2	TGTGCCAGCAGTACAACCTCGGACAAGAGATATGGCTACACCTTC	CASSTTSDKRYGYTF
TRBV6-2/TRBV6-3	-	TRBD2	TRBJ2-2	TGTGCCAGCAGCCCTTTAGCGGGGGCGAACACCGGGGAGCTGTTTTTT	CASSPLAGANTGELFF
TRBV6-6	few	TRBD2	TRBJ2-1	TGTGCCAGCAGTCGATCTAGCGGGGGGACTTACAATGAGCAGTTCTTC	CASSRSSGGTYNEQFF
TRBV18	-	TRBD1	TRBJ1-5	TGTGCCAGCTCACCGAGGGGGGCGGGACAGGGCAATCAGCCCCAGCATTTT	CASSPRGAGQGNQPQHF
TRBV5-3	-	-	TRBJ1-1	TGTGCCAGAAGTAAAACTACAGGTATCGCTGAAGCTTTCTTT	CARSKTTGIAEAFF
TRBV21-1	-	-	TRBJ1-1	TGTGCCAGCACGAAGAAACCGGGGTTCCCGAACACTGAAGCTTTCTTT	CASTKKPGFPNTEAFF
TRBV28	-	-	TRBJ2-7	TGTGCCAGCAGTCGAGGGGGCTCCTACGAGCAGTACTTC	CASSRGGSYEQYF
TRBV29-1	-	-	TRBJ2-7	TGCAGCGTTGATAATGGATGGGAGGACTCCTACGAGCAGTACTTC	CSVDNGWEDSYEQYF
TRBV5-1	few	-	TRBJ2-7	TGCGCCAGCAGCTTGGTCGGCTCCTACGAGCAGTACTTC	CASSLVGSYEQYF
TRBV29-1	-	TRBD1	TRBJ1-2	TGCAGCGGGGGACAGCCTTATGGCTACACCTTC	CSGGQPYGYTF
TRBV5-5	-	-	TRBJ2-7	TGTGCCAGCAGCTTGAGGTCCTACGAGCAGTACTTC	CASSLRSYEQYF
TRBV19	-	-	TRBJ1-5	TGTGCCAGTAGTACTAACCCCGGGGGCGCGAAAAGGGGGAATCAGCCCCAGCATTTT	CASSTNPGGAKRGNQPQHF
TRBV18	-	-	TRBJ1-5	TGTGCCAGCTCACCAAATATCAGGGAGCAGCCCCAGCATTTT	CASSPNIREQPQHF
TRBV3-1/TRBV3-2	-	TRBD2	TRBJ2-7	TGTGCCAGCAGCCAAGTATGGGGGACTAGCGGGGCTACCTACGAGCAGTACTTC	CASSQVWGTSGATYEQYF
TRBV6-5	once	-	TRBJ2-7	TGTGCCAGCAGTTACCCCGAGGGCCGGGAGCAGTACTTC	CASSYPEGREQYF
TRBV24-1	-	-	TRBJ1-2	TGTGCCACCAGTGTGGAAACAGGGCTGAATGGCTACACCTTC	CATSVETGLNGYTF
TRBV18	-	-	TRBJ2-4	TGTGCCAGCTCACCCCCTACCTTAGGTGCGGCCAAAAACATTCAGTACTTC	CASSPPTLGAAKNIQYF
TRBV11-3	-	-	TRBJ2-7	TGTGCCAGCAGCTTAGATCGACGGCAGGGGATACCTATAAGCTACGAGCAGTACTTC	CASSLDRRQGIPISYEQYF
TRBV4-1	-	TRBD2	TRBJ2-1	TGCGCCAGCAGCCAAGAAGGCGAGCGGGGGATCAATGAGCAGTTCTTC	CASSQEGERGINEQFF
TRBV15	few	-	TRBJ1-2	TGTGCCACCAGCAGAGATCAGGCACATCTCTACACCTTC	CATSRDQAHLYTF